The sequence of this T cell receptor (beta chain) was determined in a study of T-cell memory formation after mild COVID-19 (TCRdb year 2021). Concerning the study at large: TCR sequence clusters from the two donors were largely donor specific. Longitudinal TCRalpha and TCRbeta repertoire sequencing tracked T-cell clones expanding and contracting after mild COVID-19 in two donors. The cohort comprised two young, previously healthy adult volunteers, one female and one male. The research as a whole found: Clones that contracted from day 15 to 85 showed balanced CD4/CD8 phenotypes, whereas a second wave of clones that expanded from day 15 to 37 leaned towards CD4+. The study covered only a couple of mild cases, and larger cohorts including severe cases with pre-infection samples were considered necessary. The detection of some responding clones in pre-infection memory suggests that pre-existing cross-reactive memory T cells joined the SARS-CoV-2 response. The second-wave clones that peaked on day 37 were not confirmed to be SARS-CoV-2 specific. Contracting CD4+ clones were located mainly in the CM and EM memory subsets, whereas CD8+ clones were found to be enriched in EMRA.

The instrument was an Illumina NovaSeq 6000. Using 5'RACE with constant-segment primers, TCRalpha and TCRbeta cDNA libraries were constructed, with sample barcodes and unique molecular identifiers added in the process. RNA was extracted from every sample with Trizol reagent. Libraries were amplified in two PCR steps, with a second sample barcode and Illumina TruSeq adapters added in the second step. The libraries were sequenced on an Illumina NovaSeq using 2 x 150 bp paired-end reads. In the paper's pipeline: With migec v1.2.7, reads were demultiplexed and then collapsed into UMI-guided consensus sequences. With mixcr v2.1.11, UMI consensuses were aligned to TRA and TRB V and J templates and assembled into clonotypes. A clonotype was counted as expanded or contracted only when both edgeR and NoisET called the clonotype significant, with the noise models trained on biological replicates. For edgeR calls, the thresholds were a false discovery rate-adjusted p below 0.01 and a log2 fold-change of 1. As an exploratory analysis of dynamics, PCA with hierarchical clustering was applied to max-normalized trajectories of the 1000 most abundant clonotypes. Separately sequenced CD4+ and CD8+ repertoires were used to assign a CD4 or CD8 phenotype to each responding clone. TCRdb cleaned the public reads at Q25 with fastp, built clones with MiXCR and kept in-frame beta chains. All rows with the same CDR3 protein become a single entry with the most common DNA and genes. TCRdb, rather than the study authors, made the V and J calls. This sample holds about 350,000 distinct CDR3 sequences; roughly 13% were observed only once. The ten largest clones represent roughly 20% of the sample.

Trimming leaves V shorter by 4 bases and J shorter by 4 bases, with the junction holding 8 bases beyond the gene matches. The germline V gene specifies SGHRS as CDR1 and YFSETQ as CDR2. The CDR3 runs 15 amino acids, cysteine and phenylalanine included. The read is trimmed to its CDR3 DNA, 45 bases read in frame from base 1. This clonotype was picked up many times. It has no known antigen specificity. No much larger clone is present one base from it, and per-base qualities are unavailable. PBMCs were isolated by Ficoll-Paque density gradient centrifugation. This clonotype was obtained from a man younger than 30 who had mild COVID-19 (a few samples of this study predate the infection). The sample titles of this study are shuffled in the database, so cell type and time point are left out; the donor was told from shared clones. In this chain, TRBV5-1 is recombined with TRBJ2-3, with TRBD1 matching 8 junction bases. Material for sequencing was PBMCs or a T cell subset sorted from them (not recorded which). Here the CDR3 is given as CASSRTGIGSDTQYF. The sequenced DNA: TGCGCCAGCAGCCGGACAGGGATCGGCTCAGATACGCAGTATTTT.